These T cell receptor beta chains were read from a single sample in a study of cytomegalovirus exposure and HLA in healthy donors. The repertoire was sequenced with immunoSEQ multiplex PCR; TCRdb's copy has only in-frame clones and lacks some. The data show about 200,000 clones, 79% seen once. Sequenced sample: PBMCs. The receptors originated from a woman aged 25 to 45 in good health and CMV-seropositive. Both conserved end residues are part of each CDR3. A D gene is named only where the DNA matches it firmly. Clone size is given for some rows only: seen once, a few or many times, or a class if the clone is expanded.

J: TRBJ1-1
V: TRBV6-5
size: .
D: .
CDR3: CASSSIRTRGTEAFF
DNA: TGTGCCAGCAGTTCAATACGTACGCGAGGGACTGAAGCTTTCTTT

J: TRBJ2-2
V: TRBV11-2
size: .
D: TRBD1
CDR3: CASSRQTGEAGELFF
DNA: TGTGCCAGCAGCCGACAGACAGGGGAGGCCGGGGAGCTGTTTTTT

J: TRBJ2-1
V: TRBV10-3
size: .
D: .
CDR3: CAINPSAASYNEQFF
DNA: TGTGCCATCAACCCTAGCGCTGCGTCCTACAATGAGCAGTTCTTC

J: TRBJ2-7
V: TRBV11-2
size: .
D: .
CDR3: CASSKQSYEQYF
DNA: TGTGCCAGCAGCAAACAGTCCTACGAGCAGTACTTC

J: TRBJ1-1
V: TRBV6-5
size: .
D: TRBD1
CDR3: CASRARQGNTEAFF
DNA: TGTGCCAGCAGAGCCCGACAGGGTAACACTGAAGCTTTCTTT

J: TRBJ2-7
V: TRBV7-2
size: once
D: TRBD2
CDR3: CASSPRGAGGNEQYF
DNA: TGTGCCAGCAGCCCGCGGGGAGCGGGGGGGAACGAGCAGTACTTC

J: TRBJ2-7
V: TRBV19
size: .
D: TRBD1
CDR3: CASSAPGQGFDEQYF
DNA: TGTGCCAGTAGTGCGCCGGGACAGGGGTTCGACGAGCAGTACTTC

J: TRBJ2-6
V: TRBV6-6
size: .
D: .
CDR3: CASRNSGLSGANVLTF
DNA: TGTGCCAGCAGAAACTCAGGGCTCTCTGGGGCCAACGTCCTGACTTTC

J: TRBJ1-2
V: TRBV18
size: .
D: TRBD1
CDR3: CASSPDRGAYGYTF
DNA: TGTGCCAGCTCACCCGACAGGGGGGCCTATGGCTACACCTTC

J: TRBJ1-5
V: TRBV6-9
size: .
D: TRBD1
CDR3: CASSYWGTAEQPQHF
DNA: TGTGCCAGCAGTTATTGGGGGACAGCCGAGCAGCCCCAGCATTTT

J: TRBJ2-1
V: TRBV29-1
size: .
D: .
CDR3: CSAASSGLHNEQFF
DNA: TGCAGCGCGGCATCGAGCGGACTTCACAATGAGCAGTTCTTC

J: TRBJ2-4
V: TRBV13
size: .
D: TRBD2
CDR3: CASSFQRGLAKNIQYF
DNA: TGTGCCAGCAGCTTCCAGCGGGGGCTGGCCAAAAACATTCAGTACTTC

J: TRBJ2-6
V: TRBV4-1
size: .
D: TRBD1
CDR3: CASSPAGQAILSGANVLTF
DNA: TGCGCCAGCAGCCCCGCGGGACAGGCAATACTCTCTGGGGCCAACGTCCTGACTTTC

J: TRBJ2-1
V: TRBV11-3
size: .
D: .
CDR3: CASSLDVNNEQFF
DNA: TGTGCCAGCAGCTTAGATGTTAACAATGAGCAGTTCTTC

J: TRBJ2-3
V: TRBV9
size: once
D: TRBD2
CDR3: CASSPRGLAGGFSTDTQYF
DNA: TGTGCCAGCAGCCCCCGGGGACTAGCGGGGGGATTTAGCACAGATACGCAGTATTTT

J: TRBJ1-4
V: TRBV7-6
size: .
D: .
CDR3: CAVRTDSGELFF
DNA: TGTGCCGTCCGAACGGACTCAGGGGAACTGTTTTTT

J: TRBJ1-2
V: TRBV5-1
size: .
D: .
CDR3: CASSLVGGADYGYTF
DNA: TGCGCCAGCAGCTTGGTCGGGGGAGCGGACTATGGCTACACCTTC

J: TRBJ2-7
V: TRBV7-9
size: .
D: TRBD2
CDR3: CASSLDGGAVEQYF
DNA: TGTGCCAGCAGCTTAGACGGGGGGGCAGTCGAGCAGTACTTC

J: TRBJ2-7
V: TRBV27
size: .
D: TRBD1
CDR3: CASRTTGLGSYEQYF
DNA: TGTGCCAGCAGGACGACAGGGCTGGGCTCCTACGAGCAGTACTTC

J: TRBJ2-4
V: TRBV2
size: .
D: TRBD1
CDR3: CASSARTGVDNIQYF
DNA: TGTGCCAGCAGTGCCCGCACAGGGGTAGATAACATTCAGTACTTC

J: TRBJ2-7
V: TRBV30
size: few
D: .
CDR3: CAWSDKTYEQYF
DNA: TGTGCCTGGTCGGACAAGACCTACGAGCAGTACTTC

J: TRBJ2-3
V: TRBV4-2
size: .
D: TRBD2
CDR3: CASSQDLAGGGLGADTQYF
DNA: TGTGCCAGCAGCCAAGATCTAGCGGGAGGGGGCCTGGGGGCAGATACGCAGTATTTT

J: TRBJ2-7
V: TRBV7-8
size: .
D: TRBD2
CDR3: CASNEAGAHEQYF
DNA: TGTGCCAGCAACGAAGCGGGGGCGCACGAGCAGTACTTC

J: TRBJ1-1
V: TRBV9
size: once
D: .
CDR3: CASSRREVNTEAFF
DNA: TGTGCCAGCAGCCGCAGGGAGGTGAACACTGAAGCTTTCTTT

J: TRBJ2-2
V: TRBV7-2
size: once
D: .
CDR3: CASRIGGGGKRGNTGELFF
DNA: TGTGCCAGCAGGATAGGGGGGGGCGGAAAACGAGGGAACACCGGGGAGCTGTTTTTT

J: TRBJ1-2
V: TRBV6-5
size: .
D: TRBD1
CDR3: CASSYSMTGRYGYTF
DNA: TGTGCCAGCAGTTACTCCATGACAGGGAGATATGGCTACACCTTC

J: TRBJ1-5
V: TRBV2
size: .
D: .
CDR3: CASSVEKGGGQPQHF
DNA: TGTGCCAGCAGTGTTGAAAAGGGCGGAGGTCAGCCCCAGCATTTT